This T cell receptor beta chain was identified in a study of regulatory dendritic cells for organ transplantation. Study-wide findings and caveats: Regulatory dendritic cells appeared to expand memory CD8+ clones less than mature ones.

The repertoire was sequenced with immunoSEQ multiplex PCR; TCRdb's copy has only in-frame clones and lacks some. The table lists some 29,000 clones, roughly 85% of them singletons. In the case of this clone: Antigen specificity is unknown.

Memory T cells were CD45RO+, naive were CD45RA+, sorted by FACS. Deletions cut 0 bases from V and 0 bases from J, with 7 bases between. CDR3 length: 15 residues. Germline CDR1 is SGHRS and CDR2 is YFSETQ. Sequencing input: naive CD4+ T cells from blood. Subset meaning: CD45RA+ naive T cells. The V call is TRBV5-1, the J call TRBJ1-5; D perhaps matches TRBD1 (5 bases). This sequence was found in a human donor in good health. The CDR3 is CASSLEGYSNQPQHF. The CDR3 DNA sequence: TGCGCCAGCAGCTTGGAGGGGTATAGCAATCAGCCCCAGCATTTT.